Listed here are 10 T cell receptor beta chains from one sample, sequenced in a study of blood T cells in healthy people across ages. Together with a sample-barcoded 5' primer, a J-beta primer mix was included in a second PCR lasting about 7 to 11 cycles. TCRdb called the 5' RACE reads again in MiXCR, with one record for every CDR3 protein. The repertoire holds 650,000 to 800,000 distinct CDR3 sequences, with approximately 48% as singletons. Input material: blood. The receptors shown here come from a man in his 60s in good health.

V gene TRBV3-1 combines with J gene TRBJ1-2; 9 bases align to TRBD1. This CDR3 is 14 amino acids long. The ends lost 5 bases at V and 6 bases at J; junction bases unmatched: 7. CDR1 LGHDT and CDR2 YNNKEL come from the germline V gene (reference sequence). CDR3 DNA sequence: TGTGCCAGCAGCTCCGGGACAGGGTCCCATGGCTACACCTTC. This gives the protein CASSSGTGSHGYTF.

The chain employs TRBV30 and TRBJ2-1, with D possibly being TRBD1 or TRBD2 (5 bases each). The germline V gene encodes CDR1 GTSNPN and CDR2 SVGIG (reference sequence). There are 15 residues in the CDR3. V dropped 3 bases and J dropped 9 bases, with 21 bases sitting between them. The CDR3 DNA reads TGTGCCTGGAGCGGGACCCAGGATGGGTACGCTGAGCAGTTCTTC. This translates into CAWSGTQDGYAEQFF.

This clonotype was seen more than once but under ten times. The chain couples TRBV7-2 to TRBJ2-3; D is ambiguous. This CDR3 region has 13 residues. The V and J ends lost 5 bases and 1 base respectively, with 7 bases between them. Germline V gene sequence: CDR1 SGHTA, CDR2 FQGNSA. CDR3 protein: CASSPLRTDTQYF. CDR3 in DNA: TGTGCCAGCAGCCCCCTGCGCACAGATACGCAGTATTTT.

The genes are TRBV7-7 and TRBJ2-7, with a weak D call TRBD1 (5 bases). CDR1 and CDR2 from the germline V gene are SSHAT and FNYEAQ (reference sequence). The CDR3 loop spans 14 amino acids. V lost 0 bases and J 3 bases, leaving 9 bases between the germline ends. The CDR3 loop is CASSLAADSYEQYF. The CDR3 bases are TGTGCCAGCAGCTTAGCTGCCGACAGCTACGAGCAGTACTTC.

This sequence joins TRBV20-1 and TRBJ2-5; 8 bases align to TRBD1. Germline CDR1 DFQATT, CDR2 SNEGSKA (reference sequence). CDR3 length: 15 amino acids. The junction had 11 bases not matched to a gene; V was cut back by 6 bases and J by 2 bases. In nucleotides, the CDR3 is TGCAGTGCCACAGTCGGGGACAGGATACAAGAGACCCAGTACTTC. Translation gives CSATVGDRIQETQYF.

This rearrangement joins TRBV29-1 to TRBJ2-2; no firm D call. The CDR3 is made up of 13 amino acids. In germline, CDR1 is SQVTM, CDR2 ANQGSEA. Trimming stripped 6 bases from V and 1 base from J, with 9 bases between. CDR3 sequence: CSVDNRNTGELFF. CDR3 DNA sequence: TGCAGCGTGGATAATCGGAACACCGGGGAGCTGTTTTTT.

The chain carries TRBV2 and TRBJ1-4, with TRBD1 matching 9 bases. The CDR3 has 16 residues. Unmatched junction bases numbered 7, after V lost 6 bases and J lost 2 bases. Germline lookup yields CDR1 SNHLY and CDR2 FYNNEI. CDR3 sequence reads: CASSGQGFATNEKLFF. The CDR3 bases are TGTGCCAGCAGCGGACAGGGGTTTGCGACTAATGAAAAACTGTTTTTT.

The chain links TRBV12-3 or TRBV12-4 to TRBJ2-7; 8 nucleotides agree with TRBD2. The CDR3 consists of 15 residues. The ends lost 5 bases at V and 2 bases at J; junction bases unmatched: 8. In DNA, the CDR3 is TGTGCCAGCAGTCGGGGGGGCAGCGCGGCCTACGAGCAGTACTTC. It encodes CASSRGGSAAYEQYF.

The J gene is TRBJ2-5, the V gene TRBV12-3 or TRBV12-4; D possibly corresponds to TRBD2 (7 bases). Trimming pared 8 bases from V and 0 bases from J, leaving 13 bases between. There are 14 residues in the CDR3. Here the CDR3 DNA reads TGTGCCAGCTCGCGGGGGCCGAACCAAGAGACCCAGTACTTC. It codes for CASSRGPNQETQYF.

The sample holds a few counts of this clonotype. J is TRBJ1-2 and V is TRBV12-3 or TRBV12-4; 7 nucleotides align to TRBD1. This CDR3 is 14 amino acids long. V shed 7 bases, J shed 1 base, and the junction held 6 bases outside the gene matches. The CDR3 region has the DNA TGTGCCAGCACTCTAGGGACAGATAACTATGGCTACACCTTC. This encodes CASTLGTDNYGYTF.